This TCR beta chain was documented in a study of T cells in localized non-small cell lung cancer. General study findings and limits: Greater T cell density in blood accompanied longer overall survival.

This clone came up a few times. Its matching antigen is unknown. The CDR3 length is 15 residues. The ends were cut back, 3 bases at V and 0 bases at J, with 11 bases in the middle. Germline V gene data show CDR1 as SGHNT and CDR2 as YENEEA. Only in-frame clones appear in the TCRdb table, and some are missing; sequencing was by immunoSEQ multiplex PCR. The sample has over 1,000 clones, 20% to 30% seen once; the top ten hold 8% to 9%. The material was lung tumor tissue, obtained before any cancer treatment. The TCR comes from a male donor aged 60 or older with stage I lung adenocarcinoma. V and J are TRBV11-3 and TRBJ1-1; no definite D call. The DNA for the CDR3 is TGTGCCAGCAGCTTTATAGGGCGTGTGAACACTGAAGCTTTCTTT. It yields the protein CASSFIGRVNTEAFF.